This T cell receptor (beta chain) was identified in a study of T cell responses to AZD1222 COVID-19 vaccine. The data were produced by immunoSEQ multiplex PCR, yet TCRdb's version contains in-frame clones alone and is incomplete. The table records some 200,000 clones, more than 90% of them present only once. General study findings and limits: Baseline seropositivity occurred in only a handful of AZD1222 recipients. White British people made up most donors, females outnumbered males, and clonal diversity was possibly underestimated. Targets within unmutated variant regions were reportedly found for nearly half of spike-specific TCRs. Two AZD1222 administrations were followed by greater Spike-specific TCR breadth and depth.

Germline V gene data show CDR1 as MNHEY and CDR2 as SVGEGT. Trimming removed 3 bases at V and 9 bases at J, with 14 bases between. The CDR3 loop spans 13 amino acids. Of note for this clone: Its specificity is not known.

The input for sequencing was peripheral blood, taken 28 days after the second dose of the MenACWY control vaccine. The clonotype comes from an adult who received the MenACWY meningococcal vaccine as a control. The V gene is TRBV6-2 or TRBV6-3, the J gene TRBJ1-1, with D possibly matching TRBD1 (6 bases). In DNA form, the CDR3 reads TGTGCCAGCAGTTATAGGGGGGCCAAAAAAGCTTTCTTT. This translates into CASSYRGAKKAFF.